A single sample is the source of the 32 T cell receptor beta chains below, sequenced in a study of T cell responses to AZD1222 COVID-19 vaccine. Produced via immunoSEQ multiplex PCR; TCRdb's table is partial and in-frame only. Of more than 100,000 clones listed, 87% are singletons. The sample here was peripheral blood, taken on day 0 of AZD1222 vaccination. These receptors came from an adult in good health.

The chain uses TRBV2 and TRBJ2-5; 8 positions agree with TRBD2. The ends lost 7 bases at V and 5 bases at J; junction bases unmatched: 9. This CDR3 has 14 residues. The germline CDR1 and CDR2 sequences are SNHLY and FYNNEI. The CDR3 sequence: CASNLLAGGETQYF. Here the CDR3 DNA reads TGTGCCAGCAATTTACTCGCGGGGGGCGAGACCCAGTACTTC.

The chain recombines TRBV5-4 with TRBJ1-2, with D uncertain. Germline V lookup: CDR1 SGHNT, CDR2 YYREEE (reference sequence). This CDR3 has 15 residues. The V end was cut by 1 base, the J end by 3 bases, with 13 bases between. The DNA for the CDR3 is TGTGCCAGCAGCTTGTCGGCCACCACGGACTATGGCTACACCTTC. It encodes CASSLSATTDYGYTF.

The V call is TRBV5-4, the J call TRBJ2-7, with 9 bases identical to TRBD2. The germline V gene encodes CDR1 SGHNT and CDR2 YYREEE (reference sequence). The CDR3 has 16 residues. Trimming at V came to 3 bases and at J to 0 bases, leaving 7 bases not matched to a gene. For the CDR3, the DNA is TGTGCCAGCAGCTCGGGGAGCGGGGGGAGCTCCTACGAGCAGTACTTC. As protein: CASSSGSGGSSYEQYF.

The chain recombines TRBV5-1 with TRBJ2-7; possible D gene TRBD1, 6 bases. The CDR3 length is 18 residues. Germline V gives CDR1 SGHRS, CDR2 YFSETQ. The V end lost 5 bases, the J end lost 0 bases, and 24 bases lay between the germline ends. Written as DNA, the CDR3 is TGCGCCAGCAGACAGGGTCAAGGCATCTCGCTGAGCTCCTACGAGCAGTACTTC. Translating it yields CASRQGQGISLSSYEQYF.

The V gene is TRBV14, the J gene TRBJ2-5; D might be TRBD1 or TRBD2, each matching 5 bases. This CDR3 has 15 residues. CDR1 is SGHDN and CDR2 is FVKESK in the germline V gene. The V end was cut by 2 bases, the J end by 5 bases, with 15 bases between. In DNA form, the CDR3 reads TGTGCCAGCAGCCAAATGGCAGGGAGTTGGGAGACCCAGTACTTC. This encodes CASSQMAGSWETQYF. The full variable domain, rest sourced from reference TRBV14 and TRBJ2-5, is EAGVTQFPSHSVIEKGQTVTLRCDPISGHDNLYWYRRVMGKEIKFLLHFVKESKQDESGMPNNRFLAERTGGTYSTLKVQPAELEDSGVYFCASSQMAGSWETQYFGPGTRLLVL.

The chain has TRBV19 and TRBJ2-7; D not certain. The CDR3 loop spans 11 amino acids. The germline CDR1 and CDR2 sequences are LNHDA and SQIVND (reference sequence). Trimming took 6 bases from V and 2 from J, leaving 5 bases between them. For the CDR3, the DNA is TGTGCCAGTAGCGAGACCTACGAGCAGTACTTC. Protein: CASSETYEQYF.

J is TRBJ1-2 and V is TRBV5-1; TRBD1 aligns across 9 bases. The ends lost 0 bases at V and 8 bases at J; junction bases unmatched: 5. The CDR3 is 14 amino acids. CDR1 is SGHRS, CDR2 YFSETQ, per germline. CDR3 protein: CASSLARQGDGYTF. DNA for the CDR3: TGCGCCAGCAGCTTGGCCCGACAGGGGGACGGCTACACCTTC.

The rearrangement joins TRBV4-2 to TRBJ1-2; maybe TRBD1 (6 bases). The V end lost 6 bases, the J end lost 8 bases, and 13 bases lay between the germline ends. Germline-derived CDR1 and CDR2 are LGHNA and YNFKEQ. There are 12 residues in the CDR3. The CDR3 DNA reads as TGTGCCAGCAGTCCCAACAGGGACGGCTACACCTTC. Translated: CASSPNRDGYTF.

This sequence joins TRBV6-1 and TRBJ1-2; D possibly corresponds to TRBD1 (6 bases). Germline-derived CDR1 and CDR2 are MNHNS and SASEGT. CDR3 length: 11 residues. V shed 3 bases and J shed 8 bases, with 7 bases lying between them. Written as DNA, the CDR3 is TGTGCCAGCAGTGACGGGGGCGGCTACACCTTC. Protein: CASSDGGGYTF.

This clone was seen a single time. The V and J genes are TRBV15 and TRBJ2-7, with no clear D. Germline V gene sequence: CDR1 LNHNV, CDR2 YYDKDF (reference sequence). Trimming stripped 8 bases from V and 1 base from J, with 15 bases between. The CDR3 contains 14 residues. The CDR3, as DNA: TGTGCCACCGCAATGCACGGAATTTCCTACGAGCAGTACTTC. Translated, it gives CATAMHGISYEQYF.

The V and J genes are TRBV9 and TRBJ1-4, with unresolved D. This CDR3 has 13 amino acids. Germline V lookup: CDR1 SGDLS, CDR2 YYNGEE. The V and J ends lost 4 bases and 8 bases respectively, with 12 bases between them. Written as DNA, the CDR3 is TGTGCCAGCAGCTCCCGGATGGGAGAAAAACTGTTTTTT. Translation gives CASSSRMGEKLFF.

In DNA form, the CDR3 reads TGCGCCAGCAGCCAACTGGCTTATAATTCACCCCTCCACTTT. Its protein product is CASSQLAYNSPLHF. This chain uses TRBV4-1 with TRBJ1-6; D remains unclear. CDR3 length: 14 residues. Trimming shortened V by 2 bases and J by 4 bases, and 6 bases separated the two germline ends. Per germline, CDR1 MGHRA and CDR2 YSYEKL.

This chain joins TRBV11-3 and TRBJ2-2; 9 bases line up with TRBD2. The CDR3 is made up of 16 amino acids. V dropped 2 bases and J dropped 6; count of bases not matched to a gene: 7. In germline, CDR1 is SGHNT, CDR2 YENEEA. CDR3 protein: CASSLRASGASGELFF. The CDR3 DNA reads TGTGCCAGCAGCTTACGGGCTAGCGGGGCCTCCGGGGAGCTGTTTTTT.

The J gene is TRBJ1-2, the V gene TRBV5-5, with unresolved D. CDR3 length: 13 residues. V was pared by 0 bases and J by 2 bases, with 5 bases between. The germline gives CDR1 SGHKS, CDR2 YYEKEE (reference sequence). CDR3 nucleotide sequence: TGTGCCAGCAGCTTGGGTGGAAACTATGGCTACACCTTC. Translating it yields CASSLGGNYGYTF.

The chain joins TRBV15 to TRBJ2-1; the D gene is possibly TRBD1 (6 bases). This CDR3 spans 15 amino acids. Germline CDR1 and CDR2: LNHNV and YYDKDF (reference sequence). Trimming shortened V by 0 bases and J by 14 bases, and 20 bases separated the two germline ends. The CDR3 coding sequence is TGTGCCACCAGCAGAGATAAAAGCTACAGGGAGCCGGAGTTCTTC. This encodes CATSRDKSYREPEFF.

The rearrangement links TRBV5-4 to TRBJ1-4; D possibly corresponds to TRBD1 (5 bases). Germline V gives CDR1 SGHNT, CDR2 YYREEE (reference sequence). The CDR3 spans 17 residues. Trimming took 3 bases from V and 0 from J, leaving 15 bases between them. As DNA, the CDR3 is TGTGCCAGCAGCTCGTCGGGACCGATCACAACTAATGAAAAACTGTTTTTT. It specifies CASSSSGPITTNEKLFF.

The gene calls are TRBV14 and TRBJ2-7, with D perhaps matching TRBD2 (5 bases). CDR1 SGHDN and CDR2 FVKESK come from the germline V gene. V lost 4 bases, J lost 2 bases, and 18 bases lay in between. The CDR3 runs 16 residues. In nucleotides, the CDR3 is TGTGCCAGCAGCCCAAGCTATATCGGGGAGCCCTACGAGCAGTACTTC. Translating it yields CASSPSYIGEPYEQYF. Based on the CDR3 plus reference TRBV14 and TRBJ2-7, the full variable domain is EAGVTQFPSHSVIEKGQTVTLRCDPISGHDNLYWYRRVMGKEIKFLLHFVKESKQDESGMPNNRFLAERTGGTYSTLKVQPAELEDSGVYFCASSPSYIGEPYEQYFGPGTRLTVT.

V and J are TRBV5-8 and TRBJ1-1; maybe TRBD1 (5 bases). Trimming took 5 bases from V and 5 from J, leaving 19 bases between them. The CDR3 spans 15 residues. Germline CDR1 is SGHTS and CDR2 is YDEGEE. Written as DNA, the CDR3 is TGTGCCAGCAGGGATGTCGGGGGTGTGGGGACTGAAGCTTTCTTT. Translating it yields CASRDVGGVGTEAFF.

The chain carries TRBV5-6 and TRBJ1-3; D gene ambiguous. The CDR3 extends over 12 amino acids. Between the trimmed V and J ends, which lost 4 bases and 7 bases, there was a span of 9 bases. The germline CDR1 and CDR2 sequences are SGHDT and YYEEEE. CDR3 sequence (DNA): TGTGCCAGCAGCCGGCGACTGAACACCATATATTTT. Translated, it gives CASSRRLNTIYF.

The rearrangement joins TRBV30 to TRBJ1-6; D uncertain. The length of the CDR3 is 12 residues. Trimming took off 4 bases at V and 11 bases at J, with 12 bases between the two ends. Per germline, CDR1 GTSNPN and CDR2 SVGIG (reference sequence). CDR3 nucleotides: TGTGCCTGGAACCTCTTGGAGGCACCCCTCCACTTT. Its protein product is CAWNLLEAPLHF.

CDR3 amino acids: CASSRATGGTNEKLFF. The CDR3 DNA reads TGTGCCAGTAGTCGAGCTACAGGGGGAACTAATGAAAAACTGTTTTTT. The chain has TRBV19 and TRBJ1-4; 8 positions match TRBD1. There are 16 residues in the CDR3. J lost 1 base, V lost 5 bases, and 6 bases had no gene match. Germline V gene sequence: CDR1 LNHDA, CDR2 SQIVND (reference sequence).

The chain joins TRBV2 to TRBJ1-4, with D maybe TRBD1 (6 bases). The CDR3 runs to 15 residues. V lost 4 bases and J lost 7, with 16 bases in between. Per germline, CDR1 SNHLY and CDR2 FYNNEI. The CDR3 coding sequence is TGTGCCAGCAGTGTAATGGGGGGCTCCGGTGAAAAACTGTTTTTT. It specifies CASSVMGGSGEKLFF.

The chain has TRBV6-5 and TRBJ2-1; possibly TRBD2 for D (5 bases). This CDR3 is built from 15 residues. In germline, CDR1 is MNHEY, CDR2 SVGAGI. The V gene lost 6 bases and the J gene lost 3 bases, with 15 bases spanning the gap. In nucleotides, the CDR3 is TGTGCCAGCAGGTCGCGGACTGCCAACTACAATGAGCAGTTCTTC. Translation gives CASRSRTANYNEQFF.

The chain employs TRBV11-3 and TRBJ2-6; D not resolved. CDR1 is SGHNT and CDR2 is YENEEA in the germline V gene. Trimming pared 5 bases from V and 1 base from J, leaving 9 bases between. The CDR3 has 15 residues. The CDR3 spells CASSDVGSGANVLTF. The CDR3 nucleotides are TGTGCCAGCAGCGACGTGGGATCTGGGGCCAACGTCCTGACTTTC.

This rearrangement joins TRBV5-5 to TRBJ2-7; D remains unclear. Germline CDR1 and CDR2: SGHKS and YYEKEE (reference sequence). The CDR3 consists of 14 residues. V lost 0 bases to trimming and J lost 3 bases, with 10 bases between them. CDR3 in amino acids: CASSLGYIFYEQYF. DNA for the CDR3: TGTGCCAGCAGCTTGGGATACATATTCTACGAGCAGTACTTC.

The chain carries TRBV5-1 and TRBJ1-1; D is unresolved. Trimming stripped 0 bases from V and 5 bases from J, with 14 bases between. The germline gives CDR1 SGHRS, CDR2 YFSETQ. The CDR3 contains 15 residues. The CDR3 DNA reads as TGCGCCAGCAGCTTGGAGGACGAGACTGCTACTGAAGCTTTCTTT. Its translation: CASSLEDETATEAFF.

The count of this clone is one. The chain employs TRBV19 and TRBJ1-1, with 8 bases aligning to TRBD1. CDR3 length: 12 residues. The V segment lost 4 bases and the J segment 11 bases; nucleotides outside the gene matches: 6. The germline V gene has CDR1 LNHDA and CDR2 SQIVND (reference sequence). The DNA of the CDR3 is TGTGCCAGTAGTACCGGACAGGGTGGCGCTTTCTTT. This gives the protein CASSTGQGGAFF.

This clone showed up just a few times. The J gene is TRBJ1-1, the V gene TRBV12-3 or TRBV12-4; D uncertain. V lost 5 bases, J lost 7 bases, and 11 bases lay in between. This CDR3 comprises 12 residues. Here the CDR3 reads CASSHIDGEAFF. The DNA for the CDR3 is TGTGCCAGCAGTCATATTGACGGTGAAGCTTTCTTT.

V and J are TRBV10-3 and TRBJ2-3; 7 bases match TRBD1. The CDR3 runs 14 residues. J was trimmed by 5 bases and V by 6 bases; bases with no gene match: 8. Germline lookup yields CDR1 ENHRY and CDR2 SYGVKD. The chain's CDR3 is CAISEQGIGDTQYF. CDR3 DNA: TGTGCCATCAGCGAACAGGGGATCGGAGATACGCAGTATTTT.

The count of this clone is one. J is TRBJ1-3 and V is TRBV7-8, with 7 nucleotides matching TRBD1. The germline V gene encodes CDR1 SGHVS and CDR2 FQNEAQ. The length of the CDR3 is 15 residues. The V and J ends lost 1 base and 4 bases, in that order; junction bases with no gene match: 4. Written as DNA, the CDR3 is TGTGCCAGCAGCTTAGGGGCAGGGGGGGGAAACACCATATATTTT. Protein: CASSLGAGGGNTIYF.

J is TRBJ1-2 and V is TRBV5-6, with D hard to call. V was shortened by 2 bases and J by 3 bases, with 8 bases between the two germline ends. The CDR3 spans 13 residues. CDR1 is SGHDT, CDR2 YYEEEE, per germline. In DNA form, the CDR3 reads TGTGCCAGCAGCTTTAGAAGGGACTATGGCTACACCTTC. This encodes CASSFRRDYGYTF.

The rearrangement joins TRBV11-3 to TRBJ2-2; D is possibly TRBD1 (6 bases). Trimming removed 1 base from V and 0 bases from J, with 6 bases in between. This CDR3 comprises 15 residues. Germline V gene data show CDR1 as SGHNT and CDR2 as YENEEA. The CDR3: CASSLGTANTGELFF. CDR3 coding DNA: TGTGCCAGCAGCTTAGGGACAGCGAACACCGGGGAGCTGTTTTTT. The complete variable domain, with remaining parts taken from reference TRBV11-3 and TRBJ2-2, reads EAGVVQSPRYKIIEKKQPVAFWCNPISGHNTLYWYLQNLGQGPELLIRYENEEAVDDSQLPKDRFSAERLKGVDSTLKIQPAELGDSAVYLCASSLGTANTGELFFGEGSRLTVL.